Given below is one T cell receptor beta chain in context. J was trimmed by 2 bases and V by 5 bases; bases with no gene match: 6. Germline CDR1 SGHTA, CDR2 FQGTGA. The CDR3 extends over 16 amino acids. The protocol was immunoSEQ multiplex PCR, while the TCRdb copy is restricted to in-frame clones and leaves out a portion. The sample has about 200,000 clones, around four fifths seen once. The entry originates in a study of blood T cell repertoires in COVID-19. At the level of the study: The United States, Italy and Spain provided the acute and convalescent COVID-19 samples.

The receptor comes from a man in his 60s with COVID-19, enrolled during active disease. Sequencing was performed on peripheral blood. The rearrangement uses TRBV7-3 and TRBJ2-4; TRBD2 aligns across 10 bases. CDR3 sequence (DNA): TGTGCCAGCAGCAAGAGCGGGAGGGCCTCCAAAAACATTCAGTACTTC. The encoded protein is CASSKSGRASKNIQYF.